This entry features one T cell receptor (beta chain) sequence. Its antigen is not known. The data stem from a study of cytomegalovirus exposure and HLA in healthy donors. Some clones are missing from TCRdb's copy, which holds only in-frame ones; the method was immunoSEQ multiplex PCR. The data contain 150,000 to 200,000 clones, 85% of them singletons. Study results and caveats: Under in vitro conditions, a few CMV-associated chains were confirmed as specific for CMV antigens.

With V trimmed by 6 bases and J by 6 bases, 9 bases remained unmatched. Germline V CDR1 and CDR2: SNHLY, FYNNEI. The CDR3 is made up of 14 amino acids. The sequence was collected from a man between 25 and 39 years old in good health and CMV-seropositive. Sequenced: PBMCs. The rearrangement joins TRBV2 to TRBJ1-1; 8 bases align to TRBD1. Here the CDR3 DNA reads TGTGCCAGCAGCTTACAGGGGGAGGGGGCTGAAGCTTTCTTT. This translates into CASSLQGEGAEAFF.